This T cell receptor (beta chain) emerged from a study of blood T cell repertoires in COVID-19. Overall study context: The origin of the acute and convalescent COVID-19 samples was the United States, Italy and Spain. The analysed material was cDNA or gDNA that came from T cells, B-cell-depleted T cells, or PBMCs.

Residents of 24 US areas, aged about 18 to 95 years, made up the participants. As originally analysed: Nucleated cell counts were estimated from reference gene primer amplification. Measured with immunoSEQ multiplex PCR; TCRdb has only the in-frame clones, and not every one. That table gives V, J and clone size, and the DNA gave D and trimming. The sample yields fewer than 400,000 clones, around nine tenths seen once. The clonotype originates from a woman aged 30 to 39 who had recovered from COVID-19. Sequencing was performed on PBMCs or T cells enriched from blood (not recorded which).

CDR3 coding DNA: TGTGCCAGCAGCTTCCAGGCAGAGGTGTTCCCGAGAGGGCGGGCAAACAATGAGCAGTTCTTC. It translates to CASSFQAEVFPRGRANNEQFF. J is TRBJ2-1 and V is TRBV13; a weak D match, TRBD2 (5 bases). CDR1 PRHDT and CDR2 FYEKMQ come from the germline V gene (reference sequence). Trimming stripped 3 bases from V and 5 bases from J, with 32 bases between. The CDR3 is 21 amino acids.